What follows is one T cell receptor (beta chain) and its context. The data belong to a study of technical replicates of blood from a few donors. Clones were read by immunoSEQ multiplex PCR, and TCRdb kept only the in-frame ones, dropping some. The repertoire holds 68,000 or so clones, with 95% to 97% as singletons. The clonotype comes from a human donor in good health. The sequenced material came from T cells isolated from PBMCs.

The CDR3 protein is CASSELNRGRGTEAFF. For the CDR3, the DNA is TGTGCCAGCAGTGAATTAAACAGGGGTAGGGGTACTGAAGCTTTCTTT. The gene calls are TRBV6-1 and TRBJ1-1; 7 bases align to TRBD1. The CDR3 extends over 16 amino acids. The junction had 11 bases not matched to a gene; V was cut back by 2 bases and J by 5 bases. Germline values: CDR1 MNHNS, CDR2 SASEGT.